Shown below are 23 T cell receptor beta chains from a single sample sequenced in a study of cytomegalovirus exposure and HLA in healthy donors. With 60 Vbeta and 13 Jbeta primers, the PCR was carried out. Sequenced by immunoSEQ multiplex PCR; TCRdb stores in-frame clones only, minus some. The data contain about 200,000 clones, more than 60% of them seen just once; the ten biggest clones take up around 0.2%. Specimen: PBMCs. The receptors here all came from a girl between 2 and 10 years old in good health and CMV-seronegative.

The chain couples TRBV25-1 to TRBJ2-2; tentative D call: TRBD2 (5 bases). V was shortened by 10 bases and J by 7 bases, with 19 bases between the two germline ends. Germline V CDR1 and CDR2: MGHDK, SYGVNS. The CDR3 has 14 amino acids. CDR3 protein: CATTDGIRNGELFF. CDR3 nucleotide sequence: TGTGCCACCACGGACGGGATTCGTAACGGGGAGCTGTTTTTT. The whole variable domain, remainder taken from reference TRBV25-1 and TRBJ2-2, is EADIYQTPRYLVIGTGKKITLECSQTMGHDKMYWYQQDPGMELHLIHYSYGVNSTEKGDLSSESTVSRIRTEHFPLTLESARPSHTSQYLCATTDGIRNGELFFGEGSRLTVL.

The chain is built from TRBV27 and TRBJ2-2; the match to TRBD2 covers 8 bases. V lost 2 bases to trimming and J lost 2 bases; unmatched junction nucleotides: 7. The CDR3 runs 17 residues. CDR1 is MNHEY and CDR2 is SMNVEV in the germline V gene (reference sequence). The CDR3 nucleotides read TGTGCCAGCAGTTTAACCGTAGCGGGGAAAAACACCGGGGAGCTGTTTTTT. Residues: CASSLTVAGKNTGELFF.

This clone was seen just once. The rearrangement links TRBV5-1 to TRBJ2-7, with 9 bases matching TRBD1. V gave up 0 bases and J gave up 2 bases; unmatched junction bases: 3. Looked up from germline, CDR1 is SGHRS and CDR2 is YFSETQ. This CDR3 region has 15 residues. The CDR3 spells CASSLAGQGPYEQYF. In nucleotides, the CDR3 is TGCGCCAGCAGCTTGGCGGGACAGGGCCCCTACGAGCAGTACTTC. The complete variable domain, with remaining parts taken from reference TRBV5-1 and TRBJ2-7, reads KAGVTQTPRYLIKTRGQQVTLSCSPISGHRSVSWYQQTPGQGLQFLFEYFSETQRNKGNFPGRFSGRQFSNSRSEMNVSTLELGDSALYLCASSLAGQGPYEQYFGPGTRLTVT.

The genes are TRBV12-5 and TRBJ1-4, with 8 nucleotides matching TRBD1. This CDR3 is built from 15 residues. V shed 5 bases and J 6 bases; nucleotides not matched to a gene: 8. Germline V gene sequence: CDR1 LGHNT, CDR2 FRNRAP. The CDR3 here is CASGTQTGDYEKLFF. The DNA of the CDR3 is TGTGCTAGTGGTACCCAGACAGGGGACTATGAAAAACTGTTTTTT.

The rearrangement joins TRBV6-4 to TRBJ2-1; TRBD2 agrees at 7 bases. The CDR3 spans 12 residues. Germline V gene lookup returns CDR1 MRHNA and CDR2 SNTAGT. The CDR3 DNA sequence: TGTGGAGCGGGGAACGATCACAATGAGCAGTTCTTC. Translating gives CGAGNDHNEQFF.

V and J are TRBV4-2 and TRBJ2-1, with 10 bases aligning to TRBD2. The CDR3 loop spans 15 amino acids. Trimming cost V 3 bases and J 6 bases; bases outside gene matches: 5. Germline CDR1 is LGHNA and CDR2 is YNFKEQ. This CDR3 reads CASSQYSGGANEQFF. CDR3 sequence (DNA): TGTGCCAGCAGCCAGTACAGCGGGGGGGCCAATGAGCAGTTCTTC.

This clone was seen only a few times. The chain recombines TRBV19 with TRBJ1-4; D is unresolved. Germline values: CDR1 LNHDA, CDR2 SQIVND (reference sequence). The CDR3 sequence is 12 residues long. V was shortened by 6 bases and J by 8 bases, with 10 bases between the two germline ends. CDR3 nucleotide sequence: TGTGCCAGTAGAAATTCCCGGGAAAAACTGTTTTTT. Translating it yields CASRNSREKLFF.

The CDR3 sequence is CASSKGRGDSTDTQYF. CDR3 bases: TGTGCCAGCAGCAAAGGGCGGGGAGATAGCACAGATACGCAGTATTTT. This rearrangement joins TRBV21-1 to TRBJ2-3; the table's TRBD2 call for D was not verified on the DNA. TRBV21-1 corresponds to a pseudogene. The CDR3 extends over 16 amino acids.

This clone was recorded a few times. The CDR3, as DNA: TGTGCCAGCAGCTTACTAGGCACAGATACGCAGTATTTT. Its protein is CASSLLGTDTQYF. V and J are TRBV5-4 and TRBJ2-3, with a weak D call TRBD2 (5 bases). With 2 bases removed from V and 1 base from J, the gap between germline ends came to 5 bases. Germline loops: CDR1 SGHNT, CDR2 YYREEE (reference sequence). This CDR3 has 13 amino acids.

The J gene is TRBJ2-2, the V gene TRBV5-6; 10 bases line up with TRBD2. There are 16 residues in the CDR3. Trimming took 4 bases from V and 0 from J; bases not matched to a gene: 3. The germline V gene has CDR1 SGHDT and CDR2 YYEEEE. The CDR3, as DNA: TGTGCCAGCAGCGAAGGACTAGCGGCGAACACCGGGGAGCTGTTTTTT. It is translated as CASSEGLAANTGELFF.

This chain joins TRBV7-2 and TRBJ2-7, with 12 bases that match TRBD2. The ends lost 4 bases at V and 6 bases at J; junction bases unmatched: 4. The CDR3 extends over 14 amino acids. CDR1 is SGHTA, CDR2 FQGNSA, per germline. For the CDR3, the DNA is TGTGCCAGCAGCTCTAGCGGGAGGGCCTCCGAGCAGTACTTC. It encodes CASSSSGRASEQYF.

This clone was seen only once. The rearrangement links TRBV30 to TRBJ2-5, with 8 positions matching TRBD2. Germline V CDR1 and CDR2: GTSNPN, SVGIG (reference sequence). Trimming cost V 0 bases and J 3 bases; bases outside gene matches: 0. The CDR3 is 13 amino acids. As DNA, the CDR3 is TGTGCCTGGAGTGTCGGGGGGGAAGAGACCCAGTACTTC. This sequence encodes CAWSVGGEETQYF.

The chain carries TRBV5-4 and TRBJ2-6; tentative D call: TRBD1 (5 bases). V gave up 3 bases and J gave up 4 bases, with 11 bases separating them. The CDR3 sequence is 15 residues long. CDR1 is SGHNT, CDR2 YYREEE, per germline (reference sequence). The CDR3 sequence is CASSSQGSGANVLTF. In DNA, the CDR3 is TGTGCCAGCAGCTCCCAGGGTTCCGGGGCCAACGTCCTGACTTTC.

This clone was picked up a small number of times. The chain has TRBV5-1 and TRBJ2-2; maybe TRBD2 (6 bases). The V gene's germline CDR1 is SGHRS and CDR2 YFSETQ. V lost 0 bases to trimming and J lost 2 bases, with 11 bases between them. This CDR3 is built from 16 residues. The DNA for the CDR3 is TGCGCCAGCAGCTTGGCAGGACTATATAACACCGGGGAGCTGTTTTTT. Translation: CASSLAGLYNTGELFF.

The CDR3 bases are TGTGCCAGCAGCTTCAGGGGCAGGAACTATGGCTACACCTTC. Translation gives CASSFRGRNYGYTF. The chain carries TRBV5-4 and TRBJ1-2; D may be TRBD1 (6 bases). V dropped 2 bases and J dropped 2 bases, with 10 bases sitting between them. Germline-derived CDR1 and CDR2 are SGHNT and YYREEE (reference sequence). The CDR3 contains 14 residues.

The rearrangement links TRBV2 to TRBJ1-2, with TRBD1 identical over 10 bases. This CDR3 contains 15 residues. In germline, CDR1 is SNHLY, CDR2 FYNNEI. After removal of 2 bases from V and 7 bases from J, the junction contained 7 bases not matched to a gene. CDR3 nucleotide sequence: TGTGCCAGCAGTGAACTGGGGACAGGGGAGGGTGGCTACACCTTC. The encoded protein is CASSELGTGEGGYTF.

The chain recombines TRBV29-1 with TRBJ2-1; a possible D gene is TRBD2 (6 bases). The CDR3 loop spans 14 amino acids. Trimming pared 4 bases from V and 7 bases from J, leaving 17 bases between. Germline-derived CDR1 and CDR2 are SQVTM and ANQGSEA. The CDR3 nucleotides are TGCAGCGTTGGGCAGGCCGGAGGGAGGAATGAGCAGTTCTTC. The encoded protein is CSVGQAGGRNEQFF.

This chain uses TRBV5-1 with TRBJ2-5; perhaps TRBD1 as D (5 bases). Germline CDR1 reads SGHRS; CDR2 reads YFSETQ. With 6 bases removed from V and 1 base from J, the gap between germline ends came to 13 bases. The CDR3 spans 14 residues. Written as DNA, the CDR3 is TGCGCCAGCACCGGAGACAGACCCCAAGAGACCCAGTACTTC. This sequence encodes CASTGDRPQETQYF.

J is TRBJ2-7 and V is TRBV27; a weak D match, TRBD1 (6 bases). The CDR3 is 13 amino acids. V shed 1 base and J shed 4 bases, with 8 bases lying between them. Germline CDR1 and CDR2: MNHEY and SMNVEV (reference sequence). The CDR3 coding sequence is TGTGCCAGCAGTTTATTAACAGGGTACGAGCAGTACTTC. It specifies CASSLLTGYEQYF.

V gene TRBV19 combines with J gene TRBJ2-5, with 14 bases matching TRBD2. With V trimmed by 3 bases and J by 5 bases, 8 bases remained unmatched. This CDR3 has 17 residues. Germline assignment: CDR1 LNHDA and CDR2 SQIVND (reference sequence). Here the CDR3 DNA reads TGTGCCAGTAGTATCCCGGGACTAGCGGGAGCTGGTGAGACCCAGTACTTC. As protein: CASSIPGLAGAGETQYF.

Turning to this clone: The junction does not match germline at one end; this may be a read error. The same CDR3 also results from other DNA sequences found in this sample. The rearrangement links TRBV25-1 to TRBJ1-4, with a tentative D call TRBD1 (5 bases). The CDR3 extends over 15 amino acids. Germline loops: CDR1 MGHDK, CDR2 SYGVNS. The CDR3 region has the DNA TGTGCTAGCAGTGAATCAGGGTACTCTAATGAAAAACTGTTTTTT. Its translation is CASSESGYSNEKLFF.

The chain is built from TRBV30 and TRBJ2-7; TRBD1 is a possible D gene (6 bases). The CDR3 consists of 12 residues. The V end was cut by 3 bases, the J end by 0 bases, with 6 bases between. CDR1 GTSNPN and CDR2 SVGIG come from the germline V gene (reference sequence). The CDR3, as DNA: TGTGCCTGGAGGGGACACTCCTACGAGCAGTACTTC. Amino acids: CAWRGHSYEQYF. Based on the CDR3 plus reference TRBV30 and TRBJ2-7, the full variable domain is SQTIHQWPATLVQPVGSPLSLECTVEGTSNPNLYWYRQAAGRGLQLLFYSVGIGQISSEVPQNLSASRPQDRQFILSSKKLLLSDSGFYLCAWRGHSYEQYFGPGTRLTVT.

V gene TRBV4-1 combines with J gene TRBJ2-7, with 8 bases fitting TRBD1. This CDR3 is built from 15 residues. Germline CDR1 and CDR2: MGHRA and YSYEKL. The ends lost 4 bases at V and 2 bases at J; junction bases unmatched: 7. This CDR3 reads CASSPRTGSTYEQYF. CDR3 DNA: TGCGCCAGCAGCCCTCGGACAGGGAGCACCTACGAGCAGTACTTC.